This T cell receptor (beta chain) was captured in a study of blood T cell repertoires in COVID-19 (dated by TCRdb to the early 2020s). Study-level background: Samples from collaborators originated in the United States, Italy and Spain and spanned both the acute and convalescent phases of COVID-19. The repertoires were released in a freely available public database intended as a resource for research on the immune response to SARS-CoV-2. Where HLA class I and class II types were available, the types were taken from metadata supplied by the sample provider, not from assay-based typing. Deeply sampled blood TCRbeta repertoires from subjects exposed to, actively infected with, or recovered from COVID-19 were included in the dataset. Samples came from the ongoing ImmuneRACE study (first 160 participants) plus 1,254 subjects from 6 global collaborators. The prospective study material was composed of cDNA or gDNA derived from T cells, B-cell-depleted T cells, or PBMCs. Nearly every sample came with metadata listing a de-identified subject ID, COVID-19 status, age in years and sex. The research as a whole found: The quantity of clinical and demographic metadata differed by source and by participant and was supplied without curation.

The germline V gene encodes CDR1 SGDLS and CDR2 YYNGEE. The CDR3, cysteine through phenylalanine, is 14 amino acids long. Only CDR3 DNA remains: 42 bases, in frame from the first base. Trimming costs V 1 base and J 1 base, and their ends lie 5 bases apart. TCRbeta CDR3 regions were amplified from genomic DNA by means of the immunoSEQ Assay, a bias-controlled multiplex PCR. As for the original processing: The number of nucleated cells in each sample was estimated by amplification of reference gene primers within the assay. To quantify the absolute abundance of each unique TCRbeta CDR3 rearrangement, sequence reads were collapsed and filtered. For each sample, productive Simpson clonality was calculated as the square root of Simpson's diversity index over productive rearrangements. What TCRdb holds here is the immuneACCESS table cut down to in-frame rearrangements. Part of the clones is not present; checked against another copy, under half of the missing clones reflect an unresolved V gene, and the others are unexplained. V and J calls and clone size follow that table, whereas D and trimming were derived from the DNA. This sample gives approximately 250,000 clones in total; roughly 82% of them show up just once. In total, the top ten clones hold about 6% of the sample.

Comments on this clone: Its antigen has not been determined. One base away there is no much larger clone; base qualities are not given. Other DNA sequences of this sample code for an identical CDR3.

One collaborating source in Seattle enrolled patients during active infection and followed them longitudinally through the course of disease. Whole blood was collected in K2EDTA tubes by collaborating institutions according to the institutions' own protocols. For TCRbeta analysis, collaborators shipped samples in one of three forms: frozen whole blood, isolated PBMCs, or DNA extracted from either of those sample types. The sample comprised peripheral blood. The chain is made from TRBV9 and TRBJ2-2, with no confidently assigned D gene. This sequence originates from a woman older than 75 with COVID-19, enrolled during active disease. Here the CDR3 is given as CASSVRVNTGELFF. The DNA sequence follows: TGTGCCAGCAGCGTACGGGTGAACACCGGGGAGCTGTTTTTT.